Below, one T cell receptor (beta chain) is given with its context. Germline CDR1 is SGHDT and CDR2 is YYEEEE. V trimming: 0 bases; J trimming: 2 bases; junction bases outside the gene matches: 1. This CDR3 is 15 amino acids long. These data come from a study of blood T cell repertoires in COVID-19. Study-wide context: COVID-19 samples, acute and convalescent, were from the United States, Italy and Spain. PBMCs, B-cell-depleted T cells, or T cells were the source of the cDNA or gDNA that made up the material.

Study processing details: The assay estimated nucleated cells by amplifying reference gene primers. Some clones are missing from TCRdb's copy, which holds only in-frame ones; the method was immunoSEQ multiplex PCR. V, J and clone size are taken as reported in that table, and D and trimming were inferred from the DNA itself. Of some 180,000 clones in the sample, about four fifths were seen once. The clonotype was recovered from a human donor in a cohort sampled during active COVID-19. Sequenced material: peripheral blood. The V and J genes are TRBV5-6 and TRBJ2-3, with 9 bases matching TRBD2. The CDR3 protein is CASSLERGVTDTQYF. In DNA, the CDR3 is TGTGCCAGCAGCTTGGAGCGGGGGGTCACAGATACGCAGTATTTT.